A single sample gave rise to the 26 T cell receptor beta chains below, sequenced in a study of shared clonotypes between healthy human individuals. Only in-frame clones appear in the TCRdb table, and some are missing; sequencing was by immunoSEQ multiplex PCR. Of about 2.1 million clones listed, roughly 91% are singletons. It was CD45RO-negative cells, positively selected for CCR7, that made up naive CD8 cells, with terminally differentiated effector memory CD45RA+ cells excluded. Sample: naive CD8+ T cells from PBMCs. The source of these receptors is a man aged 18-30 years in good health. Some clones in this sample may be carry-over from other donors' samples.

The V and J genes are TRBV25-1 and TRBJ2-7; 7 bases align to TRBD1. The germline gives CDR1 MGHDK, CDR2 SYGVNS. V was pared by 6 bases and J by 6 bases, with 14 bases of the junction left unmatched. There are 15 residues in the CDR3. In DNA form, the CDR3 reads TGTGCCAGCAGCGACCCGGCCGGACAGGCAGTCGAGCAGTACTTC. It is translated as CASSDPAGQAVEQYF.

This chain joins TRBV5-4 and TRBJ2-1; 14 nucleotides agree with TRBD2. V shed 0 bases, J shed 9 bases, and the junction held 5 bases outside the gene matches. Germline-derived CDR1 and CDR2 are SGHNT and YYREEE (reference sequence). The CDR3 has 16 amino acids. CDR3 region: CASSLVGLAGDGEQFF. In DNA, the CDR3 is TGTGCCAGCAGCTTGGTGGGACTAGCGGGAGACGGTGAGCAGTTCTTC.

The rearrangement links TRBV2 to TRBJ2-5; 9 bases map to TRBD2. Germline values: CDR1 SNHLY, CDR2 FYNNEI. The CDR3 has 16 amino acids. V lost 1 base to trimming and J lost 5 bases; unmatched junction nucleotides: 8. CDR3 region: CASSEGASGKGETQYF. The CDR3 DNA follows: TGTGCCAGCAGTGAAGGAGCTAGCGGGAAGGGGGAGACCCAGTACTTC. The complete variable domain, with remaining parts taken from reference TRBV2 and TRBJ2-5, reads EPEVTQTPSHQVTQMGQEVILRCVPISNHLYFYWYRQILGQKVEFLVSFYNNEISEKSEIFDDQFSVERPDGSNFTLKIRSTKLEDSAMYFCASSEGASGKGETQYFGPGTRLLVL.

The chain employs TRBV28 and TRBJ2-1, with 10 bases matching TRBD2. The J segment lost 2 bases and the V segment lost 6 bases, leaving 7 bases of the junction unmatched. Germline V gene data show CDR1 as MDHEN and CDR2 as SYDVKM. The CDR3 consists of 16 residues. The DNA of the CDR3 is TGTGCCAGCAGCCTTGGACTAGCGGATACCTACAATGAGCAGTTCTTC. This codes for CASSLGLADTYNEQFF.

V usage is TRBV7-2 and J usage is TRBJ2-3, with 9 positions matching TRBD2. Germline trimming cut 1 base from V and 0 bases from J; bases unmatched to any gene: 5. The CDR3 covers 17 residues. The germline V gene encodes CDR1 SGHTA and CDR2 FQGNSA. The CDR3 nucleotides are TGTGCCAGCAGCTTAGTAATCCTAGCGGGGAGCACAGATACGCAGTATTTT. Translated, it gives CASSLVILAGSTDTQYF.

The chain is built from TRBV30 and TRBJ2-5; D possibly corresponds to TRBD1 (5 bases). There are 17 residues in the CDR3. With 0 bases removed from V and 4 bases from J, the gap between germline ends came to 21 bases. Germline loops: CDR1 GTSNPN, CDR2 SVGIG (reference sequence). CDR3 protein: CAWSVTGAGILGETQYF. DNA of the CDR3: TGTGCCTGGAGTGTAACCGGCGCAGGGATCCTAGGAGAGACCCAGTACTTC.

The gene calls are TRBV9 and TRBJ1-4; D is unclear. This CDR3 is built from 15 residues. Looked up from germline, CDR1 is SGDLS and CDR2 is YYNGEE. Trimming took 3 bases from V and 4 from J, leaving 13 bases between them. CDR3 protein: CASSGRGTGNEKLFF. In nucleotides, the CDR3 is TGTGCCAGCAGCGGAAGAGGAACCGGTAATGAAAAACTGTTTTTT.

The CDR3 protein is CASSPSAGDPADTQYF. CDR3 DNA sequence: TGTGCCAGCAGCCCTAGCGCGGGCGACCCCGCAGATACGCAGTATTTT. The chain is built from TRBV7-7 and TRBJ2-3; TRBD2 is a possible D gene (6 bases). CDR1 and CDR2 from the germline V gene are SSHAT and FNYEAQ (reference sequence). V was pared by 5 bases and J by 4 bases, with 19 bases between. The CDR3 totals 16 residues.

This clone was picked up a small number of times. V gene TRBV27 combines with J gene TRBJ2-7, with 7 bases lining up with TRBD1. Germline V gene data show CDR1 as MNHEY and CDR2 as SMNVEV (reference sequence). The CDR3 runs to 14 residues. Unmatched junction bases numbered 6, after V lost 5 bases and J lost 2 bases. CDR3 in DNA: TGTGCCAGCAGTGCATACAGGGGACCCTACGAGCAGTACTTC. This gives the protein CASSAYRGPYEQYF.

The CDR3 reads CASSRGAHEQYF. CDR3 in DNA: TGTGCCAGCAGCCGAGGGGCCCACGAGCAGTACTTC. The rearrangement uses TRBV13 and TRBJ2-7; D is possibly TRBD1 or TRBD2 (5 bases each). There are 12 residues in the CDR3. V lost 5 bases, J lost 5 bases, and 10 bases lay in between. CDR1 is PRHDT, CDR2 FYEKMQ, per germline (reference sequence).

This clone was seen a single time. This chain uses TRBV10-1 with TRBJ2-7, with TRBD1 matching 9 bases. The CDR3 runs to 14 residues. In germline, CDR1 is WNHNN, CDR2 SYGVQD (reference sequence). After removal of 4 bases from V and 3 bases from J, the junction contained 4 bases not matched to a gene. CDR3 in amino acids: CASSVGQGGYEQYF. The CDR3 DNA follows: TGCGCCAGCAGTGTGGGACAGGGCGGCTACGAGCAGTACTTC.

This clone was observed once. The same CDR3 also results from other DNA sequences found in this sample. The rearrangement joins TRBV27 to TRBJ2-7; a possible D gene is TRBD1 (5 bases). CDR1 is MNHEY and CDR2 is SMNVEV in the germline V gene (reference sequence). V lost 0 bases, J lost 0 bases, and 6 bases lay in between. There are 14 residues in the CDR3. This chain's CDR3 is CASSLSGLSYEQYF. CDR3 bases: TGTGCCAGCAGTTTATCGGGGCTCTCCTACGAGCAGTACTTC.

The V gene is TRBV27, the J gene TRBJ2-2, with D unresolved. V lost 6 bases to trimming and J lost 1 base, with 15 bases between them. The CDR3 totals 16 residues. CDR1 MNHEY and CDR2 SMNVEV come from the germline V gene (reference sequence). CDR3 nucleotide sequence: TGTGCCAGCAGCCGAAAGGGAACACTGAACACCGGGGAGCTGTTTTTT. Amino acids: CASSRKGTLNTGELFF.

This clone has more than one count but fewer than ten. At the DNA level, this CDR3 is encoded by other sequences in the same sample as well. The V gene is TRBV27, the J gene TRBJ2-7; maybe TRBD1 (6 bases). Germline loops: CDR1 MNHEY, CDR2 SMNVEV (reference sequence). The CDR3 has 13 residues. With 1 base removed from V and 3 bases from J, the gap between germline ends came to 7 bases. The CDR3 DNA reads TGTGCCAGCAGTTTATTACAGGGCTACGAGCAGTACTTC. The encoded protein is CASSLLQGYEQYF.

The chain carries TRBV27 and TRBJ2-7; 8 bases map to TRBD1. After removal of 4 bases from V and 4 bases from J, the junction contained 6 bases not matched to a gene. From germline, CDR1 is MNHEY and CDR2 SMNVEV (reference sequence). The CDR3 is 14 residues long. The CDR3 loop reads CASSSRGHVYEQYF. CDR3 nucleotide sequence: TGTGCCAGCAGTTCCAGGGGGCATGTTTACGAGCAGTACTTC.

V is TRBV5-5 and J is TRBJ2-2; unclear D gene. CDR1 and CDR2 (germline): SGHKS, YYEKEE (reference sequence). V gave up 4 bases and J gave up 6 bases, with 19 bases separating them. The CDR3 is 16 amino acids. The CDR3 loop is CASSGTGSRAAGELFF. For the CDR3, the DNA is TGTGCCAGCAGCGGCACCGGGTCTCGGGCCGCCGGGGAGCTGTTTTTT. Looking up the rest from reference TRBV5-5 and TRBJ2-2 gives the full variable domain: DAGVTQSPTHLIKTRGQQVTLRCSPISGHKSVSWYQQVLGQGPQFIFQYYEKEERGRGNFPDRFSARQFPNYSSELNVNALLLGDSALYLCASSGTGSRAAGELFFGEGSRLTVL.

The chain uses TRBV27 and TRBJ2-3; 9 nucleotides match TRBD2. This CDR3 is 15 amino acids long. V trimming: 6 bases; J trimming: 1 base; junction bases outside the gene matches: 5. The germline CDR1 and CDR2 sequences are MNHEY and SMNVEV (reference sequence). Written as DNA, the CDR3 is TGTGCCAGCAGCGGAAGGACTAGCGGCACAGATACGCAGTATTTT. It yields the protein CASSGRTSGTDTQYF.

The chain uses TRBV13 and TRBJ2-2; 8 bases agree with TRBD2. Germline V CDR1 and CDR2: PRHDT, FYEKMQ (reference sequence). CDR3 size: 13 residues. Trimming at V came to 8 bases and at J to 1 base, leaving 0 bases not matched to a gene. The CDR3 coding sequence is TGTGCCAGCGGGACTAGGAACACCGGGGAGCTGTTTTTT. It codes for CASGTRNTGELFF.

This chain links TRBV4-1 with TRBJ2-7; D may be TRBD1 (6 bases). The CDR3 totals 16 residues. V was pared by 1 base and J by 3 bases, with 16 bases between. CDR1 is MGHRA, CDR2 YSYEKL, per germline. DNA of the CDR3: TGCGCCAGCAGCCAAGGCTCCGCCACAGGGATCTACGAGCAGTACTTC. It encodes CASSQGSATGIYEQYF.

The chain links TRBV19 to TRBJ2-4; D call uncertain. The V gene lost 7 bases and the J gene lost 5 bases, with 9 bases spanning the gap. This CDR3 is built from 12 residues. Germline CDR1 LNHDA, CDR2 SQIVND (reference sequence). CDR3 sequence (DNA): TGTGCCAGTAAGGCCGAACAAAACATTCAGTACTTC. It codes for CASKAEQNIQYF.

CDR3 DNA: TGCAGCGTTGGGACAGGGGTACACGAGCAGTACTTC. This encodes CSVGTGVHEQYF. The V call is TRBV29-1, the J call TRBJ2-7, with 9 bases fitting TRBD1. The CDR3 spans 12 residues. J was trimmed by 5 bases and V by 4 bases; bases with no gene match: 3. Looked up from germline, CDR1 is SQVTM and CDR2 is ANQGSEA.

The rearrangement uses TRBV7-6 and TRBJ2-2; D is possibly TRBD1 or TRBD2 (5 bases each). V was clipped by 10 bases and J by 6 bases, with 21 bases between them. CDR3 length: 15 residues. Germline V gene lookup returns CDR1 SGHVS and CDR2 FNYEAQ. The CDR3 bases are TGTGCCACCCGTCCCGGGACGGCAGGTCCCGGGGAGCTGTTTTTT. Protein product: CATRPGTAGPGELFF. Supplemented by reference TRBV7-6 and TRBJ2-2, the full variable domain reads GAGVSQSPRYKVTKRGQDVALRCDPISGHVSLYWYRQALGQGPEFLTYFNYEAQQDKSGLPNDRFSAERPEGSISTLTIQRTEQRDSAMYRCATRPGTAGPGELFFGEGSRLTVL.

The CDR3, as DNA: TGTGCCAGCAGTTCCCGACTAGCGGGCTCCTACAATGAGCAGTTCTTC. Translation gives CASSSRLAGSYNEQFF. This rearrangement joins TRBV28 to TRBJ2-1; 10 bases agree with TRBD2. V shed 4 bases and J 0 bases; nucleotides not matched to a gene: 3. Per the germline V gene, CDR1 is MDHEN and CDR2 is SYDVKM. CDR3 length equals 16 residues.

The V gene is TRBV10-3, the J gene TRBJ2-2; TRBD1 matches 7 bases. This CDR3 contains 18 residues. Per the germline V gene, CDR1 is ENHRY and CDR2 is SYGVKD. J lost 5 bases, V lost 2 bases, and 14 bases had no gene match. The chain's CDR3 is CAISEPVEGAPRTGELFF. The CDR3 DNA reads TGTGCCATCAGTGAGCCTGTTGAGGGGGCCCCGCGGACCGGGGAGCTGTTTTTT.

As to this clone: Other DNA sequences in the sample encode the same CDR3. The J gene is TRBJ2-3, the V gene TRBV27; D possibly matches TRBD1 or TRBD2 (5 bases each). V was clipped by 3 bases and J by 2 bases, with 9 bases between them. The length of the CDR3 is 14 residues. The germline gives CDR1 MNHEY, CDR2 SMNVEV (reference sequence). The chain's CDR3 is CASSFTGATDTQYF. CDR3 DNA: TGTGCCAGCAGTTTCACCGGGGCCACAGATACGCAGTATTTT.

The gene calls are TRBV29-1 and TRBJ2-1; D unclear. Trimming took 4 bases from V and 5 from J, leaving 9 bases between them. Germline-derived CDR1 and CDR2 are SQVTM and ANQGSEA. The CDR3 runs to 12 residues. The DNA for the CDR3 is TGCAGCGTTGGAGTACAGAACAATGAGCAGTTCTTC. As protein: CSVGVQNNEQFF.